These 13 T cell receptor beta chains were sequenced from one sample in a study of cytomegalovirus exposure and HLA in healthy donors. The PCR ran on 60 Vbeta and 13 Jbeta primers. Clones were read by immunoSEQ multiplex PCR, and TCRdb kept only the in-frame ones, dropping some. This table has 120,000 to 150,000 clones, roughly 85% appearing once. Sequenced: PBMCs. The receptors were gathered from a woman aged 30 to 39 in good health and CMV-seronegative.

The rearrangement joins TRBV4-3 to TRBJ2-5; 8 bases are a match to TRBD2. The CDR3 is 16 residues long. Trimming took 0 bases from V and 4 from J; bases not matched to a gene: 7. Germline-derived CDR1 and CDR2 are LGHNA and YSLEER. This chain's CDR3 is CASSQDLGGGRETQYF. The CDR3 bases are TGCGCCAGCAGCCAAGATCTCGGGGGGGGCCGAGAGACCCAGTACTTC.

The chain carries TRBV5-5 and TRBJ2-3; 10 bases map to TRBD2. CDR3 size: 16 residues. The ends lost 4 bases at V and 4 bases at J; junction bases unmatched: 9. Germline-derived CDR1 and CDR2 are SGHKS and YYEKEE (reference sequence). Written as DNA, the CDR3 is TGTGCCAGCAGCGTCTTGGAGCGGGGGGGCCCAGATACGCAGTATTTT. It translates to CASSVLERGGPDTQYF. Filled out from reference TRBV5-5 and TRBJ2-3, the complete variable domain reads DAGVTQSPTHLIKTRGQQVTLRCSPISGHKSVSWYQQVLGQGPQFIFQYYEKEERGRGNFPDRFSARQFPNYSSELNVNALLLGDSALYLCASSVLERGGPDTQYFGPGTRLTVL.

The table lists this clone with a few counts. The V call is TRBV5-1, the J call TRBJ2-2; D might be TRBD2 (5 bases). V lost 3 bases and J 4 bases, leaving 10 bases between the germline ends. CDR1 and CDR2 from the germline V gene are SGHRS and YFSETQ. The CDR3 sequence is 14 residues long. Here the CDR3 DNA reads TGCGCCAGCAGCTCCCGCGGAGGCACCGGGGAGCTGTTTTTT. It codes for CASSSRGGTGELFF.

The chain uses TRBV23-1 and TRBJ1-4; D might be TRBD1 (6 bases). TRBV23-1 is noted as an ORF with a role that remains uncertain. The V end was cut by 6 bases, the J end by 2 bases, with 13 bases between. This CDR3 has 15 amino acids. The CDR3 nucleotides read TGCGCCAGCAGGTTTAAGGGGGTCACTAATGAAAAACTGTTTTTT. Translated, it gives CASRFKGVTNEKLFF.

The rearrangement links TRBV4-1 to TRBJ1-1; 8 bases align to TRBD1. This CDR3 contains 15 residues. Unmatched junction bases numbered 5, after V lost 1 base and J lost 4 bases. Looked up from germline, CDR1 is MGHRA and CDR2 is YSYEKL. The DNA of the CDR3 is TGCGCCAGCAGCCAAGCCCGGACAGGGTTCACTGAAGCTTTCTTT. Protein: CASSQARTGFTEAFF.

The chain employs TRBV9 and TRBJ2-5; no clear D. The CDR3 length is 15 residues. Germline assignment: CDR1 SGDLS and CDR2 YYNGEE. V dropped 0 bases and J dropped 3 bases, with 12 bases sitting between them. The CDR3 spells CASSVGGAAKETQYF. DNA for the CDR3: TGTGCCAGCAGCGTAGGCGGTGCGGCGAAAGAGACCCAGTACTTC. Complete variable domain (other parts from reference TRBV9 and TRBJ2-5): DSGVTQTPKHLITATGQRVTLRCSPRSGDLSVYWYQQSLDQGLQFLIQYYNGEERAKGNILERFSAQQFPDLHSELNLSSLELGDSALYFCASSVGGAAKETQYFGPGTRLLVL.

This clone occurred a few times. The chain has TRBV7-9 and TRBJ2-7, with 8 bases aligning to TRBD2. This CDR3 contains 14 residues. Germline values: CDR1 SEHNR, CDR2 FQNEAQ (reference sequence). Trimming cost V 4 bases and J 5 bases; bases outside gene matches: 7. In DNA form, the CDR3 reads TGTGCCAGCAGCTCAAGGGCGGGGGGTCACGAGCAGTACTTC. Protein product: CASSSRAGGHEQYF.

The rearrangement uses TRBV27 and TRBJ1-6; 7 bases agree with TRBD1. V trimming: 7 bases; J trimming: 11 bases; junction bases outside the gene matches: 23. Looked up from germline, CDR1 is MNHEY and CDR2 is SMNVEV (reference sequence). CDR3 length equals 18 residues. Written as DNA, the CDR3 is TGTGCCAGCACACTAGTTGGAACGAGGGGGCTTGGGTATGCACCCCTCCACTTT. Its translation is CASTLVGTRGLGYAPLHF.

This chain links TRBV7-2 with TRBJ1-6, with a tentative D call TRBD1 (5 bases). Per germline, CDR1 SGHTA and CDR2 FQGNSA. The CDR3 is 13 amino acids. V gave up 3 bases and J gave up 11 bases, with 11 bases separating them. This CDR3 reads CASSLGEGTPLHF. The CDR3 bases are TGTGCCAGCAGCTTGGGGGAGGGAACACCCCTCCACTTT.

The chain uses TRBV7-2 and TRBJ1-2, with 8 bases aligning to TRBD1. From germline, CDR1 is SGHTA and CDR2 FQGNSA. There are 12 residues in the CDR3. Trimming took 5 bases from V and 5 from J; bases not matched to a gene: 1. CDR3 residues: CASSRQGYGYTF. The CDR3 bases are TGTGCCAGCAGCCGACAGGGGTATGGCTACACCTTC.

CDR3 nucleotide sequence: TGCGCCAGCAGCTTGGGACTAGCGGGGGCCGAGCAGTACTTC. Protein: CASSLGLAGAEQYF. The V and J genes are TRBV5-1 and TRBJ2-7, with TRBD2 matching 12 bases. V gave up 0 bases and J gave up 6 bases; unmatched junction bases: 1. The germline gives CDR1 SGHRS, CDR2 YFSETQ. This CDR3 has 14 amino acids.

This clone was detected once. The CDR3: CASSDSGQGRNTDTQYF. In nucleotides, the CDR3 is TGTGCCAGCAGTGACTCGGGACAGGGGAGAAACACAGATACGCAGTATTTT. J is TRBJ2-3 and V is TRBV2, with TRBD1 identical over 10 bases. V gave up 3 bases and J gave up 2 bases; unmatched junction bases: 8. This CDR3 is built from 17 residues. The germline V gene has CDR1 SNHLY and CDR2 FYNNEI.

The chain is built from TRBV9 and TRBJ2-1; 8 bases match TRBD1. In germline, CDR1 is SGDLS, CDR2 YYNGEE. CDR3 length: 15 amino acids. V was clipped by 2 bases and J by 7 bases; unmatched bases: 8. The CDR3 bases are TGTGCCAGCAGCGTCCAGGGGGCGCGGGGAAATGAGCAGTTCTTC. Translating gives CASSVQGARGNEQFF.